A single T cell receptor beta chain is shown here with its context. Its antigen is unidentified. TCRdb's copy holds only in-frame clones and misses some; the assay was immunoSEQ multiplex PCR. There are about 9,800 clones in the sample; approximately 68% occur only once, and 22% lies in the top ten. This entry is derived from a study of T cell clones after liver transplantation. Study-level background: As an antigen-independent comparator, third-party-reactive TCRbeta sequences came from pre-transplant mixed lymphocyte reactions. Without induction therapy, subjects received standard immunosuppression until 12-24 months post-transplant. Overall study findings and caveats: These preliminary findings come from unstandardized post-transplant sampling times.

CD3+CD4+ and CD3+CD8+ cells were FACS-sorted from thawed unstimulated PBMCs. The material was CD8+ T cells from blood, obtained at the approximately 16-month timepoint. The receptor was derived from a human patient who received a liver transplant. Some of the T cells might come from the graft donor.

In DNA form, the CDR3 reads TGCAGCGTTGAGACAGGGGGCGGTGGCTACACCTTC. This translates into CSVETGGGGYTF. The chain carries TRBV29-1 and TRBJ1-2, with 10 nucleotides matching TRBD1. Trimming removed 3 bases from V and 7 bases from J; junction bases left unmatched: 2. Germline assignment: CDR1 SQVTM and CDR2 ANQGSEA. This CDR3 has 12 residues.